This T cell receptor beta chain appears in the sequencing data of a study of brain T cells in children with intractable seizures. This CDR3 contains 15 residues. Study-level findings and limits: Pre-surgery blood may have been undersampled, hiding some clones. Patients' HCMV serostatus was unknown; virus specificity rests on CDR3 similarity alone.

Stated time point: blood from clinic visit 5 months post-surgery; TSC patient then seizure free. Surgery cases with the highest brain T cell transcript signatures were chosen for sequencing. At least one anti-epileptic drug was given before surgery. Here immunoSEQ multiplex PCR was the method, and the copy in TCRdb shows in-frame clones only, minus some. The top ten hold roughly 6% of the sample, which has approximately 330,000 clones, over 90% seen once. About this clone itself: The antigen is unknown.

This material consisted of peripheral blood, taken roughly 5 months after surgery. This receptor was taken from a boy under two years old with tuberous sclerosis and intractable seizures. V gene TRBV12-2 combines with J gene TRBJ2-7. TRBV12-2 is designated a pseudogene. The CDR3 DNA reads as TGTGCAAGTCGCTTAGCGGTTTTTTCGGACTACGAGCAGTACTTC. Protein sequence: CASRLAVFSDYEQYF.